The clone carrying this TCR beta chain was detected many times. What it binds is unknown. Scientists made TCR beta libraries using quantitative 5'-RACE with molecular barcodes. TCRdb ran MiXCR on the 5' RACE reads and lists one entry per CDR3 protein. This repertoire shows about 460,000 distinct CDR3 sequences, under 5.5% found once; its top ten account for around 3.6%. The sample belongs to a study of CD8 T cells in ankylosing spondylitis. This CDR3 is built from 15 residues. V lost 3 bases, J lost 6 bases, and 10 bases stayed unmatched. Germline V gives CDR1 SEHNR, CDR2 FQNEAQ (reference sequence). Overall study results and limits: Enrichment of disease-linked clones was reportedly significant in matched ankylosing spondylitis synovial fluid. Characteristic, it appeared, of ankylosing spondylitis blood was a TCR beta motif of eight highly homologous variants.

Material: blood, either unsorted or a sorted T cell fraction (not recorded which). This receptor was identified in a male donor with ankylosing spondylitis. This chain joins TRBV7-9 and TRBJ1-2; 7 bases align to TRBD1. The CDR3 nucleotides read TGTGCCAGCAGCTTGGGTCTGGGACAGCCTAATGGCTACACCTTC. Protein: CASSLGLGQPNGYTF.